This is a list of T cell receptor beta chains from one sample in a study of blood T cell repertoires in COVID-19. The repertoire was sequenced with immunoSEQ multiplex PCR; TCRdb's copy has only in-frame clones and lacks some. The sample contains a few hundred thousand clones, around four fifths of which appear only once. Sample: peripheral blood. The source of these receptors is a woman aged 45-59 years with acute or convalescent COVID-19. The CDR3 runs from the conserved cysteine through the conserved F or W.

V,CDR3
TRBV5-4,CASSLPLTGDTEAFF
TRBV18,CASSRGGAYGYTF
TRBV18,CASSTSDRTGGELFF
TRBV6-4,CASSVSLNTGELFF
TRBV7-9,CASSPGLVLDTQYF
TRBV7-6,CASRPYSGEAFF
TRBV7-2,CASKRREAVGEQYF
TRBV7-9,CASSLFGTGTGFMNTEAFF
TRBV10-3,CAISEPRLSADTGELFF
TRBV7-9,CASRGEAGGFTGELFF